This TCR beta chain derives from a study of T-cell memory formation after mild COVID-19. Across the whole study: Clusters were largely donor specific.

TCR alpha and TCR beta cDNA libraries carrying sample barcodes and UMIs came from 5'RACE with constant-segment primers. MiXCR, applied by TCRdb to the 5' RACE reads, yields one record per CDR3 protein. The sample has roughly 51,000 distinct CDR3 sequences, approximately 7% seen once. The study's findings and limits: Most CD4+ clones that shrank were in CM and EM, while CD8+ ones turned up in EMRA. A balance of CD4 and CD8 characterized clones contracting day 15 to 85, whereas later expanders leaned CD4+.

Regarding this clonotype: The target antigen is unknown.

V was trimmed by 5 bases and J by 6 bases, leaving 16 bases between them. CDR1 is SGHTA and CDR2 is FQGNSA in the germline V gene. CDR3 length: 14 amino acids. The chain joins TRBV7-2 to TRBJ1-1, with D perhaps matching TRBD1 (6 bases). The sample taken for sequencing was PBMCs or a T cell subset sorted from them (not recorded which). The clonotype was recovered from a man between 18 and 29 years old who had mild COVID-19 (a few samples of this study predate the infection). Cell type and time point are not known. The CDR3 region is CASSDQTGGAEAFF. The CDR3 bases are TGTGCCAGCAGCGACCAGACAGGCGGAGCTGAAGCTTTCTTT. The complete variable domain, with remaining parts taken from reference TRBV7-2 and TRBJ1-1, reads GAGVSQSPSNKVTEKGKDVELRCDPISGHTALYWYRQSLGQGLEFLIYFQGNSAPDKSGLPSDRFSAERTGGSVSTLTIQRTQQEDSAVYLCASSDQTGGAEAFFGQGTRLTVV.